This record looks at one T cell receptor (beta chain) sequence and its context. Its antigen is unidentified. Measured with immunoSEQ multiplex PCR; TCRdb has only the in-frame clones, and not every one. The repertoire includes about 43,000 clones, over 85% of them detected once, and approximately 3.8% sits in the top ten. This CDR3 is built from 13 residues. CDR1 is LNHDA, CDR2 SQIVND, per germline (reference sequence). V was clipped by 5 bases and J by 3 bases, with 11 bases between them. This sample is part of a study of tissue T cells after allogeneic stem cell transplantation. For the study at large: Every graft-versus-host disease patient had gastrointestinal disease and got several lines of graft-versus-host disease therapy. Smaller viable blood or marrow samples skipped sorting for direct DNA extraction. General study points: Across patients, clones rarely overlapped, yet motif clusters were shared tissue-specifically.

Sequenced here: blood, sampled before transplantation. The chain joins TRBV19 to TRBJ2-7; D might be TRBD1 (5 bases). The clonotype comes from a woman aged 40-69 years who later had graft-versus-host disease after an allogeneic stem cell transplant. This CDR3 reads CASSETAGYEQYF. The CDR3 DNA is TGTGCCAGTAGTGAGACAGCAGGCTACGAGCAGTACTTC.